The present TCR beta chain was sequenced within a study of T cells in Graves' hyperthyroidism and ophthalmopathy. Study-level findings and limits: Most clonotypes expanded in the thyroid (above 0.001) were also present in blood. Ophthalmopathy was told apart from stable hyperthyroidism by a 13 V-J model.

This clonotype was counted only a few times. The antigen is undetermined. The V gene's germline CDR1 is SGHRS and CDR2 YFSETQ. This CDR3 has 15 residues. With V trimmed by 5 bases and J by 3 bases, 9 bases remained unmatched. Amplified TCR beta CDR3 regions derived from RNA transcripts. In the first-round RT-PCR of the TCR CDR3, the HTBI primer set was used. TCRdb called the multiplex PCR reads again in MiXCR, with one record for every CDR3 protein. The sample holds around 250,000 distinct CDR3 sequences; more than 14% are singletons and the top ten take about an eighth. This clonotype was sampled from a middle-aged woman with Graves' hyperthyroidism that later progressed to Graves' ophthalmopathy. The chain recombines TRBV5-1 with TRBJ2-7; 9 nucleotides agree with TRBD2. Material: blood. Written as DNA, the CDR3 is TGCGCCAGCAGGTTCCGCGGGGGGGGCGACTACGAGCAGTACTTC. This encodes CASRFRGGGDYEQYF.